Each of the 20 T cell receptor beta chains below was sequenced from the same sample in a study of blood T cell repertoires in COVID-19. Method: immunoSEQ multiplex PCR; TCRdb's copy keeps in-frame clones and lacks some. Of about 240,000 clones listed, roughly 85% were seen once; the top ten hold 4% to 6%. The sample comprised peripheral blood. The receptors were gathered from a middle-aged man with COVID-19, enrolled during active disease.

This chain joins TRBV3-1 (or the pseudogene TRBV3-2) and TRBJ2-2; no definite D call. This CDR3 is built from 16 residues. V shed 0 bases and J shed 0 bases, with 8 bases lying between them. Germline CDR1 reads LGHDT; CDR2 reads YNNKEL (reference sequence). CDR3 coding DNA: TGTGCCAGCAGCCAAGATAGAACAGCGAACACCGGGGAGCTGTTTTTT. Its protein product is CASSQDRTANTGELFF.

The V call is TRBV9, the J call TRBJ2-5; 12 bases agree with TRBD1. Germline CDR1 and CDR2: SGDLS and YYNGEE. This CDR3 region has 16 residues. V lost 4 bases and J lost 5; bases outside the gene matches: 9. The CDR3 DNA is TGTGCCAGCAGCACAAGTGGGACAGGGGGCTTTGAGACCCAGTACTTC. It is translated as CASSTSGTGGFETQYF.

This chain connects TRBV10-3 to TRBJ2-7; 12 positions agree with TRBD2. The germline gives CDR1 ENHRY, CDR2 SYGVKD. V shed 5 bases and J 0 bases; nucleotides not matched to a gene: 5. CDR3 length: 16 amino acids. This CDR3 reads CAISSGLAGSSYEQYF. CDR3 sequence (DNA): TGTGCCATCAGTTCCGGACTAGCGGGGAGCTCCTACGAGCAGTACTTC.

As DNA, the CDR3 is TGTGCCAGCAGCCCGTGGACAGGGAGCAACGAGCAGTTCTTC. This sequence encodes CASSPWTGSNEQFF. This sequence joins TRBV3-1 (or the pseudogene TRBV3-2) and TRBJ2-1; 8 bases agree with TRBD1. There are 14 residues in the CDR3. After removal of 4 bases from V and 10 bases from J, the junction contained 9 bases not matched to a gene. Germline lookup yields CDR1 LGHDT and CDR2 YNNKEL (reference sequence).

This chain joins TRBV6-5 and TRBJ1-1, with D hard to call. The CDR3 runs to 13 residues. Trimming took 1 base from V and 6 from J, leaving 9 bases between them. The germline V gene encodes CDR1 MNHEY and CDR2 SVGAGI. CDR3 amino acids: CASSYFRGAEAFF. Here the CDR3 DNA reads TGTGCCAGCAGTTACTTCCGGGGAGCTGAAGCTTTCTTT.

This chain uses TRBV12-3 or TRBV12-4 with TRBJ2-7; no reliable D call. Trimming took off 6 bases at V and 0 bases at J, with 6 bases between the two ends. The CDR3 runs to 12 residues. In nucleotides, the CDR3 is TGTGCCAGCAGAATCAACTCCTACGAGCAGTACTTC. Amino acid sequence: CASRINSYEQYF.

The rearrangement links TRBV21-1 to TRBJ2-7; no check of the table's D call, TRBD2, against the DNA was made. TRBV21-1 corresponds to a pseudogene. This CDR3 is built from 14 residues. The CDR3 sequence is CASRKKGLADTQYF. CDR3 nucleotides: TGTGCCAGCCGAAAAAAAGGGCTAGCCGATACGCAGTACTTC.

This clone was counted once. The chain employs TRBV5-1 and TRBJ2-5, with D perhaps TRBD1 (6 bases). The CDR3 has 16 residues. Germline V CDR1 and CDR2: SGHRS, YFSETQ. Trimming left V 7 bases short and J 2 bases short, with 21 bases between. This CDR3 reads CASGRSVGAGQETQYF. DNA for the CDR3: TGCGCCAGCGGGCGGAGTGTGGGGGCTGGACAAGAGACCCAGTACTTC.

V and J are TRBV6-5 and TRBJ1-3; D is uncertain. The length of the CDR3 is 16 residues. V shed 0 bases and J shed 0 bases, with 9 bases lying between them. Germline V CDR1 and CDR2: MNHEY, SVGAGI. DNA for the CDR3: TGTGCCAGCAGTTACTCGCTCCTACCCTCTGGAAACACCATATATTTT. Encoded protein: CASSYSLLPSGNTIYF.

V is TRBV7-9 and J is TRBJ2-3; 11 bases match TRBD2. The CDR3 has 15 amino acids. Germline V gene lookup returns CDR1 SEHNR and CDR2 FQNEAQ (reference sequence). V shed 6 bases and J 3 bases; nucleotides not matched to a gene: 5. CDR3 residues: CASRLAGGLTDTQYF. Written as DNA, the CDR3 is TGTGCCAGCAGGCTAGCGGGGGGACTTACAGATACGCAGTATTTT.

The CDR3 bases are TGTGCCAGCAGCCAGAGCGAGCTAGCGGGGGGGCATTACAATGAGCAGTTCTTC. Translating it yields CASSQSELAGGHYNEQFF. V gene TRBV4-2 combines with J gene TRBJ2-1; TRBD2 matches at 12 bases. The germline gives CDR1 LGHNA, CDR2 YNFKEQ. With 3 bases clipped from V and 4 bases from J, the junction kept 10 bases outside the gene matches. This CDR3 spans 18 amino acids.

The genes are TRBV6-5 and TRBJ1-1, with a weak D call TRBD1 (6 bases). Trimming stripped 5 bases from V and 2 bases from J, with 9 bases between. Germline CDR1 reads MNHEY; CDR2 reads SVGAGI. CDR3 length equals 13 residues. This chain's CDR3 is CASSLQGNTEAFF. The CDR3 DNA is TGTGCCAGCAGTCTACAGGGTAACACTGAAGCTTTCTTT.

This clone was detected only a few times. The CDR3, as DNA: TGTGCCAGCAGCCCTCGGACAGGGTACTCTGGGGCCAACGTCCTGACTTTC. As protein: CASSPRTGYSGANVLTF. V and J are TRBV5-4 and TRBJ2-6, with 8 bases identical to TRBD1. The CDR3 consists of 17 residues. Germline CDR1 reads SGHNT; CDR2 reads YYREEE (reference sequence). V lost 4 bases, J lost 0 bases, and 6 bases stayed unmatched.

The chain couples TRBV4-2 to TRBJ1-4, with 7 bases identical to TRBD1. Germline V lookup: CDR1 LGHNA, CDR2 YNFKEQ. V shed 2 bases and J 0 bases; nucleotides not matched to a gene: 9. The CDR3 has 18 residues. CDR3 in DNA: TGTGCCAGCAGCCAACGTTCGAGGACAGGCCCAACTAATGAAAAACTGTTTTTT. Amino acid sequence: CASSQRSRTGPTNEKLFF.

This clone was counted only a few times. This chain links TRBV19 with TRBJ1-3; D may be TRBD1 (5 bases). The CDR3 loop spans 13 amino acids. Germline CDR1 reads LNHDA; CDR2 reads SQIVND (reference sequence). Trimming left V 8 bases short and J 1 base short, with 9 bases between. The CDR3 DNA is TGTGCCAGTCAGGGCTCTTCTGGAAACACCATATATTTT. Translated, it gives CASQGSSGNTIYF.

The V call is TRBV4-1, the J call TRBJ1-1, with D possibly matching TRBD1 (5 bases). The ends were cut back, 0 bases at V and 13 bases at J, with 18 bases in the middle. The CDR3 spans 14 residues. Germline CDR1 is MGHRA and CDR2 is YSYEKL. CDR3 residues: CASSQDPRVPRVFF. The DNA of the CDR3 is TGCGCCAGCAGCCAAGACCCCCGAGTTCCCAGGGTTTTCTTT.

The genes are TRBV3-1 (or the pseudogene TRBV3-2) and TRBJ2-2, with D possibly matching TRBD2 (6 bases). From germline, CDR1 is LGHDT and CDR2 YNNKEL (reference sequence). CDR3 length: 17 residues. Trimming took off 4 bases at V and 1 base at J, with 16 bases between the two ends. The CDR3 DNA reads TGTGCCAGCAGCCGGGTCGTACGTAGCGGGAACACCGGGGAGCTGTTTTTT. Translation: CASSRVVRSGNTGELFF.

CDR3 bases: TGCAGTGCTAGGCAGAACGAAAAACTGTTTTTT. It encodes CSARQNEKLFF. The chain recombines TRBV20-1 with TRBJ1-4; D uncertain. The CDR3 is made up of 11 amino acids. Trimming shortened V by 3 bases and J by 8 bases, and 7 bases separated the two germline ends. The V gene's germline CDR1 is DFQATT and CDR2 SNEGSKA (reference sequence).

The gene calls are TRBV24-1 and TRBJ2-1; 12 bases line up with TRBD1. This CDR3 has 18 residues. Per germline, CDR1 KGHDR and CDR2 SFDVKD. With V trimmed by 2 bases and J by 4 bases, 8 bases remained unmatched. CDR3 sequence (DNA): TGTGCCACCAGTGATTCGCCGGGACAGGGGGCGCTTTACAATGAGCAGTTCTTC. It encodes CATSDSPGQGALYNEQFF.

This clone showed up just a few times. The chain carries TRBV27 and TRBJ2-2; tentatively, D is TRBD2 (6 bases). Trimming removed 6 bases from V and 0 bases from J, with 11 bases in between. The length of the CDR3 is 15 residues. Germline V CDR1 and CDR2: MNHEY, SMNVEV (reference sequence). CDR3 nucleotides: TGTGCCAGCAGACTGGGGGGAGCGAACACCGGGGAGCTGTTTTTT. This encodes CASRLGGANTGELFF.